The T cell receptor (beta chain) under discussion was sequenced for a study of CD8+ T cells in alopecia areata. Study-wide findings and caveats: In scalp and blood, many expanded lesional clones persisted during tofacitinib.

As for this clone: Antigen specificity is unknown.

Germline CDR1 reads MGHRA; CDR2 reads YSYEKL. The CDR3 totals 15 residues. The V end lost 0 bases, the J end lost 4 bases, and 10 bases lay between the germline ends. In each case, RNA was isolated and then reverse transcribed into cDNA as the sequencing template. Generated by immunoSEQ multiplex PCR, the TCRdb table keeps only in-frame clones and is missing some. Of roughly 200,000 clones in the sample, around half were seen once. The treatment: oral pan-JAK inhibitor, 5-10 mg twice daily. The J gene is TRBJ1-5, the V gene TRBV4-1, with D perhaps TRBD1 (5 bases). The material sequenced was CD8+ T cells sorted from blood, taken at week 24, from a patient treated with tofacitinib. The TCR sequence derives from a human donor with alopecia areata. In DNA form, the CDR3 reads TGCGCCAGCAGCCAAGATGTGAGGGGTAATCAGCCCCAGCATTTT. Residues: CASSQDVRGNQPQHF.